Detailed here is one T cell receptor beta chain. These data are taken from a study of blood T cell repertoires in COVID-19. Study-wide background: The United States, Italy and Spain supplied acute and convalescent COVID-19 samples.

Sequenced by immunoSEQ multiplex PCR; TCRdb stores in-frame clones only, minus some. The sample lists over 150,000 clones, approximately 85% occurring once. The CDR3 loop spans 13 amino acids. Trimming stripped 1 base from V and 6 bases from J, with 6 bases between. Germline CDR1 and CDR2: LGHDT and YNNKEL (reference sequence). This TCR was recovered from a man aged 40-49 years who had recovered from COVID-19. The sample taken for sequencing was PBMCs or T cells enriched from blood (not recorded which). The chain recombines TRBV3-1 (or the pseudogene TRBV3-2) with TRBJ2-2, with a possible D match to TRBD2 (6 bases). This CDR3 is CASSQAGAGELFF. DNA for the CDR3: TGTGCCAGCAGCCAAGCGGGGGCCGGGGAGCTGTTTTTT.